This T cell receptor (beta chain) stems from a study of cytomegalovirus exposure and HLA in healthy donors. A single count supports this clone. Its antigen is still unknown. General study results and limits: There were 150 to 200 TCR beta chains listed as cytomegalovirus-associated. A later analysis found TCR association rates differed by HLA locus, highest for DRB1 and lowest for HLA-C. CMV serostatus was the only recorded immune exposure for donors.

PCR employed 60 Vbeta and 13 Jbeta primers. Method: immunoSEQ multiplex PCR; TCRdb's copy keeps in-frame clones and lacks some. This table has about 130,000 clones, approximately 75% appearing once. Germline V gives CDR1 MNHNS, CDR2 SASEGT. The CDR3 spans 11 residues. V shed 8 bases, J shed 2 bases, and the junction held 0 bases outside the gene matches. This sequence joins TRBV6-1 and TRBJ2-7; 7 nucleotides line up with TRBD2. Sequencing input: PBMCs. The sequence was obtained from a male donor in good health and CMV-seronegative. CDR3 DNA sequence: TGTGCCAGCGGGAGGGCCTACGAGCAGTACTTC. This sequence encodes CASGRAYEQYF.